This T cell receptor (beta chain) is drawn from a study of OX40 agonist ivuxolimab in advanced cancers. The overall study: Patients were given ivuxolimab, an antibody that agonizes OX40 (CD134).

Germline V CDR1 and CDR2: SNHLY, FYNNEI. The germline V and J ends were trimmed by 5 bases and 5 bases, with 12 bases remaining between them. The CDR3 runs to 13 residues. Produced via immunoSEQ multiplex PCR; TCRdb's table is partial and in-frame only. The sample yields 70,000 to 90,000 clones, less than 90% seen once. The sequence was obtained from an adult with an advanced solid tumor such as melanoma, head and neck, liver or kidney cancer. The sequencing used CD4+ or CD8+ T cells sorted from blood, collected in a trial of the OX40 agonist ivuxolimab. V and J are TRBV2 and TRBJ2-5, with a possible D match to TRBD1 (5 bases). CDR3 protein: CASSRRAVETQYF. The CDR3 nucleotides read TGTGCCAGCAGTCGCAGGGCGGTGGAGACCCAGTACTTC.